Included here is one TCR beta chain sequence, with context. This sample is part of a study of STAT5B mutations in CD4+ large granular lymphocyte leukemia. Trimming took 3 bases from V and 2 from J, leaving 17 bases between them. CDR1 is LNHNV and CDR2 is YYDKDF in the germline V gene (reference sequence). The CDR3 is 16 amino acids. TCRdb's copy holds only in-frame clones and misses some; the assay was immunoSEQ multiplex PCR. The repertoire has 34,000 or so clones, about 82% of them found once; the top ten carry about 4.6%. Sequencing input: CD4+ T cells from blood buffy coats. V and J are TRBV15 and TRBJ2-7; D uncertain. This receptor was taken from a human donor in good health. The CDR3 DNA reads as TGTGCCACCAGCAGGGCCACGAAGTCGGATACCTACGAGCAGTACTTC. It specifies CATSRATKSDTYEQYF.